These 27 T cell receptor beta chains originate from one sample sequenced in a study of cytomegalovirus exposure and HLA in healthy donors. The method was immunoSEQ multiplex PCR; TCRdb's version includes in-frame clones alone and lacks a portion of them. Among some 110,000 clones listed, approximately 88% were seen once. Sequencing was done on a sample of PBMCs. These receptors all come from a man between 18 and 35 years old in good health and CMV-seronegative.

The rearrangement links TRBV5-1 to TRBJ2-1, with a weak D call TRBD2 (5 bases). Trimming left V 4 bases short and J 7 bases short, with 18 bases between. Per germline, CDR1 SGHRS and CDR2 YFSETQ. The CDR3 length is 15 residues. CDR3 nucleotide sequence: TGCGCCAGCAGCCGGGTTGTAGGAGGAAGGAATGAGCAGTTCTTC. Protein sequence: CASSRVVGGRNEQFF. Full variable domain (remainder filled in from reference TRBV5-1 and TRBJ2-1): KAGVTQTPRYLIKTRGQQVTLSCSPISGHRSVSWYQQTPGQGLQFLFEYFSETQRNKGNFPGRFSGRQFSNSRSEMNVSTLELGDSALYLCASSRVVGGRNEQFFGPGTRLTVL.

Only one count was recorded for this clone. The CDR3 protein is CASSPVRDTQYF. The CDR3 DNA is TGTGCCAGCAGCCCGGTGAGGGATACGCAGTATTTT. V gene TRBV7-9 combines with J gene TRBJ2-3, with D unclear. V lost 5 bases to trimming and J lost 6 bases, with 9 bases between them. The germline V gene encodes CDR1 SEHNR and CDR2 FQNEAQ (reference sequence). This CDR3 has 12 amino acids.

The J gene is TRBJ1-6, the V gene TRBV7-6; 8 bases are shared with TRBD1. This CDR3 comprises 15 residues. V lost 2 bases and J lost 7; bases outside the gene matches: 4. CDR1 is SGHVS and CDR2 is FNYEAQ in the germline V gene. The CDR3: CASSLSGGTNSPLHF. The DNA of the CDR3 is TGTGCCAGCAGCTTATCAGGGGGCACAAATTCACCCCTCCACTTT. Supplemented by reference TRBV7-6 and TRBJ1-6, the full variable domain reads GAGVSQSPRYKVTKRGQDVALRCDPISGHVSLYWYRQALGQGPEFLTYFNYEAQQDKSGLPNDRFSAERPEGSISTLTIQRTEQRDSAMYRCASSLSGGTNSPLHFGNGTRLTVT.

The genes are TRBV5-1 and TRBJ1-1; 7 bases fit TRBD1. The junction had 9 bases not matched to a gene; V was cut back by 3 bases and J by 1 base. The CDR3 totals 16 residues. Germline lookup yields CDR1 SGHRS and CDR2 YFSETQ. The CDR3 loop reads CASSSQSYRGNTEAFF. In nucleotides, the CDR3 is TGCGCCAGCAGCTCACAGTCGTACAGGGGGAACACTGAAGCTTTCTTT.

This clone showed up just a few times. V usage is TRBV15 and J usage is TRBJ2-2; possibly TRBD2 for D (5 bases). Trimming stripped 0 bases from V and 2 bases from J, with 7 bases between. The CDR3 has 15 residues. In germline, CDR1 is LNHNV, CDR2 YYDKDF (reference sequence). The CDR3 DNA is TGTGCCACCAGCAGAGATCGGGGAAACACCGGGGAGCTGTTTTTT. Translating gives CATSRDRGNTGELFF.

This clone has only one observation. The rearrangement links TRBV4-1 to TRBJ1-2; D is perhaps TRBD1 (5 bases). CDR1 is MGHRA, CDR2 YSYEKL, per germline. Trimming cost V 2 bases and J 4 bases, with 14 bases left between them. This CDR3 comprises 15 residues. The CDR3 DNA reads TGCGCCAGCAGCCAACCCAAGGACAAGTTCTATGGCTACACCTTC. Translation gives CASSQPKDKFYGYTF.

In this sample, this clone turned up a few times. The CDR3 loop is CASSRSRTDYEQYF. In DNA, the CDR3 is TGCGCCAGCAGCAGAAGTAGGACAGACTACGAGCAGTACTTC. The rearrangement uses TRBV4-1 and TRBJ2-7, with D possibly TRBD1 on 6 matching bases. The CDR3 covers 14 residues. Germline CDR1 reads MGHRA; CDR2 reads YSYEKL. The V gene lost 5 bases and the J gene lost 3 bases, with 14 bases spanning the gap.

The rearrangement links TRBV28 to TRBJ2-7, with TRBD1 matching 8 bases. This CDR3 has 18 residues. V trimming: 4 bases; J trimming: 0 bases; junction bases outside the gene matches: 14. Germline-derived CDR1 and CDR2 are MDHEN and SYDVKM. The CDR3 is CASSSIGGRGPNSYEQYF. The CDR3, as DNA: TGTGCCAGCAGTTCTATCGGAGGCAGGGGGCCAAACTCCTACGAGCAGTACTTC.

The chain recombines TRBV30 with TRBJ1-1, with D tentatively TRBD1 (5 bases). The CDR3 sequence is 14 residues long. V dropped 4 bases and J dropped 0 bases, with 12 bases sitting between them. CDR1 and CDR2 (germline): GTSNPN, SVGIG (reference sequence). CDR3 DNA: TGTGCCTGGAAGCAGGGTTATTTGAACACTGAAGCTTTCTTT. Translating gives CAWKQGYLNTEAFF.

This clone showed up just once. CDR3 protein: CASSPHRAGGLGQYF. In DNA, the CDR3 is TGTGCCAGCAGTCCCCACAGAGCGGGAGGACTAGGGCAGTACTTC. The V and J genes are TRBV28 and TRBJ2-7, with 9 bases identical to TRBD2. V dropped 5 bases and J dropped 9; count of bases not matched to a gene: 14. The V gene's germline CDR1 is MDHEN and CDR2 SYDVKM. The length of the CDR3 is 15 residues.

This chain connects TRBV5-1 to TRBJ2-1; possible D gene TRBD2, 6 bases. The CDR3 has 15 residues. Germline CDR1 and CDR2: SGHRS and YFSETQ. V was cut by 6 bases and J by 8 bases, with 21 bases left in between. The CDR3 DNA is TGCGCCAGCAATGGAACTAGCAGGCCTCTGTATGAGCAGTTCTTC. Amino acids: CASNGTSRPLYEQFF.

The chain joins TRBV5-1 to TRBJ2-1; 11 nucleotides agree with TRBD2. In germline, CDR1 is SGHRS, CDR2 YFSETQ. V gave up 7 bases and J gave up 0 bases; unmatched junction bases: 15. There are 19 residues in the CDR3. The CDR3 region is CASSLLSGGAMGSYNEQFF. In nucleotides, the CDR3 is TGCGCCAGCTCACTGCTTAGCGGGGGGGCGATGGGCTCCTACAATGAGCAGTTCTTC.

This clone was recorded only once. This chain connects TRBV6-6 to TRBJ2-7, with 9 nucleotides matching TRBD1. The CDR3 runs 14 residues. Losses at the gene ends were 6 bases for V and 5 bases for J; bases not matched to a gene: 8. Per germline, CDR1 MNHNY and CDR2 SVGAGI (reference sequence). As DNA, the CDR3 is TGTGCCAGCAGCGAGGGACAGGGTGAGGACGAGCAGTACTTC. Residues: CASSEGQGEDEQYF.

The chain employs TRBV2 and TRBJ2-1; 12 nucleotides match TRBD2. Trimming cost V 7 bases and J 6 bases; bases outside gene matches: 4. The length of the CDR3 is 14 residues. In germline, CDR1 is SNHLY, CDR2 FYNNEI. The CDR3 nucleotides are TGTGCCAGCATGCTAGCGGGGGGGCTCAATGAGCAGTTCTTC. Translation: CASMLAGGLNEQFF.

The CDR3 reads CASSELRKETQYF. CDR3 nucleotides: TGCGCCAGCAGTGAACTGCGGAAAGAGACCCAGTACTTC. The rearrangement joins TRBV10-1 to TRBJ2-5; D ambiguous. Looked up from germline, CDR1 is WNHNN and CDR2 is SYGVQD (reference sequence). CDR3 size: 13 residues. V lost 3 bases and J lost 3, with 8 bases in between.

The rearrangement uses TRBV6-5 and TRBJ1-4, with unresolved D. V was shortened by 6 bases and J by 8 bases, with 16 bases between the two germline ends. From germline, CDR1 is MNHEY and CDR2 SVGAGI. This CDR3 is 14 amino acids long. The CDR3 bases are TGTGCCAGCAGGGGAGGTGACACGGACGAAAAACTGTTTTTT. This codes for CASRGGDTDEKLFF.

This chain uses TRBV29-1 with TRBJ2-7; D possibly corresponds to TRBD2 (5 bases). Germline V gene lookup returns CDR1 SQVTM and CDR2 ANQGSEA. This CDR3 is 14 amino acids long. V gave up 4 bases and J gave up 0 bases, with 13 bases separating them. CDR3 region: CSVVRGRDSYEQYF. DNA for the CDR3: TGCAGCGTTGTCCGGGGAAGGGACTCCTACGAGCAGTACTTC.

The CDR3 bases are TGTGCCAGCGGACCTTTTAGCGACGGGGAGCTGTTTTTT. It yields the protein CASGPFSDGELFF. The rearrangement uses TRBV6-6 and TRBJ2-2; tentatively, D is TRBD2 (5 bases). CDR3 size: 13 residues. Looked up from germline, CDR1 is MNHNY and CDR2 is SVGAGI (reference sequence). Trimming shortened V by 8 bases and J by 7 bases, and 14 bases separated the two germline ends.

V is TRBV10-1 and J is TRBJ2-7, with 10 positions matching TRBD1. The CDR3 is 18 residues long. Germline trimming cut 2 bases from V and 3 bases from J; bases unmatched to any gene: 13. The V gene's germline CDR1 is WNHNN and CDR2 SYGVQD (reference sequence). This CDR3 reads CASSELTGGIGKSYEQYF. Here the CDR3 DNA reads TGCGCCAGCAGTGAGCTGACAGGGGGCATCGGAAAAAGCTACGAGCAGTACTTC.

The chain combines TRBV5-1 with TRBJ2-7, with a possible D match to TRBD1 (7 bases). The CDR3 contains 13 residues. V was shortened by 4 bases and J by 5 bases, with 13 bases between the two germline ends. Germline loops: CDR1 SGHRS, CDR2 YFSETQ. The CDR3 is CASSLTRGHEQYF. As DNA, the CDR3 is TGCGCCAGCAGCCTGACTAGGGGGCACGAGCAGTACTTC.

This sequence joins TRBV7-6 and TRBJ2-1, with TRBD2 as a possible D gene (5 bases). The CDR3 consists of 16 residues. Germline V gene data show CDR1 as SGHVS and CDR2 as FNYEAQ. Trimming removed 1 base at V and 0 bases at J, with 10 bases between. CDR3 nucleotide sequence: TGTGCCAGCAGCTTAGGGCTTGGGAGCTCCTACAATGAGCAGTTCTTC. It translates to CASSLGLGSSYNEQFF.

The CDR3 protein is CASSQEGRTGSWDQPQHF. The CDR3 region has the DNA TGCGCCAGCAGCCAAGAAGGTAGGACAGGCAGTTGGGATCAGCCCCAGCATTTT. The chain is built from TRBV4-3 and TRBJ1-5, with TRBD1 matching 7 bases. The V and J ends lost 0 bases and 5 bases, in that order; junction bases with no gene match: 13. Germline lookup yields CDR1 LGHNA and CDR2 YSLEER. This CDR3 has 18 amino acids.

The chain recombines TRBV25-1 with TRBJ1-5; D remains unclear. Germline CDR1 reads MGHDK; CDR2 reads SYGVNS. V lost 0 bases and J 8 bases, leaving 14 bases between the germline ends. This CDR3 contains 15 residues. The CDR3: CASSEYFGEGEPQHF. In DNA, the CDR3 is TGTGCCAGCAGTGAATACTTCGGGGAGGGTGAGCCCCAGCATTTT.

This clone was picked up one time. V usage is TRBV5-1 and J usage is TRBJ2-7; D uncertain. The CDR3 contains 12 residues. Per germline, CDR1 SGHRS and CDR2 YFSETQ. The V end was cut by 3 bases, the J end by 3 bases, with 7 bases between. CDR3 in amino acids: CASSSELYEQYF. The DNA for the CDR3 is TGCGCCAGCAGCTCCGAACTCTACGAGCAGTACTTC.

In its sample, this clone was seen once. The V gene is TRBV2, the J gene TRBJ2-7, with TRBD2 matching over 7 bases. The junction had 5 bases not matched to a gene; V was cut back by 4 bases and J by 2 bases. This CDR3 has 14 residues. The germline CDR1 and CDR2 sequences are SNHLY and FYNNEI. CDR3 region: CASSVGSGPYEQYF. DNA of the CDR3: TGTGCCAGCAGTGTTGGTAGCGGGCCCTACGAGCAGTACTTC.

CDR3 sequence reads: CASSQLGGVRLAGTNEQFF. As DNA, the CDR3 is TGTGCCAGCAGTCAACTGGGGGGAGTAAGACTAGCGGGAACCAATGAGCAGTTCTTC. V usage is TRBV7-2 and J usage is TRBJ2-1, with 11 positions matching TRBD2. The CDR3 loop spans 19 amino acids. Germline CDR1 SGHTA, CDR2 FQGNSA. Trimming removed 6 bases from V and 6 bases from J; junction bases left unmatched: 19.

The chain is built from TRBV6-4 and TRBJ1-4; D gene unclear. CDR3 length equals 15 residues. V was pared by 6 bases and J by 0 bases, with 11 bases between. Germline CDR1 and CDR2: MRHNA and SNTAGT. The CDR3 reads CASRNSHATNEKLFF. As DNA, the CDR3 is TGTGCCAGCAGGAACTCCCATGCAACTAATGAAAAACTGTTTTTT.